This T cell receptor beta chain is drawn from a study of T cell responses to AZD1222 COVID-19 vaccine. Clones were read by immunoSEQ multiplex PCR, and TCRdb kept only the in-frame ones, dropping some. The sample consists of 100,000 to 120,000 clones, 80% to 90% of them appearing once. Losses at the gene ends were 3 bases for V and 6 bases for J; bases not matched to a gene: 5. Germline V gene lookup returns CDR1 SGHTS and CDR2 YDEGEE. The CDR3 is 15 amino acids. This sequence was found in an adult who received the AZD1222 COVID-19 vaccine. The rearrangement links TRBV5-8 to TRBJ1-5; 11 bases fit TRBD1. Sequences were derived from peripheral blood, sampled 28 days after the second AZD1222 dose. In DNA form, the CDR3 reads TGTGCCAGCAGCTCGTCGGGACAGGGGGTTCAGCCCCAGCATTTT. It translates to CASSSSGQGVQPQHF.